This TCR beta chain was observed in a study of blood T cell repertoires in COVID-19. Looking at the study overall: COVID-19 samples collected from the United States, Italy and Spain covered acute and convalescent phases. PBMCs, B-cell-depleted T cells, or T cells provided the cDNA or gDNA that made up the material.

Germline CDR1 and CDR2: MDHEN and SYDVKM. Deletions cut 6 bases from V and 0 bases from J, with 17 bases between. The CDR3 runs 16 residues. Authors' data handling: Using reference gene primer amplification, nucleated cell counts were estimated. Data came from immunoSEQ multiplex PCR; TCRdb stores just in-frame clones and leaves some out. V and J calls and clone size are as listed in that table; D and trimming were resolved from the DNA. The sample carries about 100,000 clones, almost 80% recorded once. The sequenced sample was peripheral blood. The receptor was derived from a man aged 70 or older with active or convalescent COVID-19. The chain carries TRBV28 and TRBJ1-1; D might be TRBD1 (5 bases). The CDR3 sequence: CASRWRGATLNTEAFF. CDR3 DNA sequence: TGTGCCAGCAGGTGGCGTGGGGCGACCTTGAACACTGAAGCTTTCTTT. Using reference TRBV28 and TRBJ1-1 for the parts outside the CDR3, the full variable domain is DVKVTQSSRYLVKRTGEKVFLECVQDMDHENMFWYRQDPGLGLRLIYFSYDVKMKEKGDIPEGYSVSREKKERFSLILESASTNQTSMYLCASRWRGATLNTEAFFGQGTRLTVV.